This T cell receptor beta chain was recorded in a study of blood T cell repertoires in COVID-19. At the level of the study: Acute and convalescent COVID-19 samples came from the United States, Italy and Spain. PBMCs, B-cell-depleted T cells, or T cells provided the cDNA or gDNA that made up the material.

V lost 5 bases and J 1 base, leaving 15 bases between the germline ends. CDR3 length: 15 amino acids. CDR1 SGHTA and CDR2 FQGNSA come from the germline V gene. How the authors handled the data: Amplified reference gene primers provided the basis for estimating nucleated cell counts. Profiling relied on immunoSEQ multiplex PCR, and the TCRdb table lists in-frame clones only, not all of them. V and J calls and clone size follow that table, whereas D and trimming were derived from the DNA. Counted here are roughly 50,000 clones, more than 70% occurring once; the ten biggest clones make up 12%. The sequenced material came from peripheral blood. This chain joins TRBV7-2 and TRBJ2-7, with a tentative D call TRBD2 (7 bases). This sequence was found in an older man with active COVID-19. CDR3 DNA: TGTGCCAGCAGCCTAGGGGGGGAAGGATCCTACGAGCAGTACTTC. This codes for CASSLGGEGSYEQYF.